The clone carrying this T cell receptor (beta chain) was recorded a few times. The antigen is not known. This entry is derived from a study of T-cell reconstitution after alpha-beta-depleted transplantation in children. Study results and limitations: Several hundred expanded graft clones reportedly gave rise to the alpha-beta T cells present about two months after transplant. A year had passed since transplant, and T-cell counts and diversity by then came mostly from newly produced T cells.

Library preparation (for TCRbeta) was performed with unique molecular identifiers. MiXCR, run by TCRdb on the PCR reads, gives a single entry per CDR3 protein. The top ten clones hold 28% of a sample with just over 950,000 distinct CDR3 sequences, about 29% of them seen once. Germline V gives CDR1 MNHEY, CDR2 SVGAGI. This CDR3 comprises 11 residues. V shed 2 bases and J shed 10 bases, with 8 bases lying between them. The chain has TRBV6-5 and TRBJ1-1, with D perhaps TRBD1 (6 bases). The receptor's source is a boy under two years old who had a stem cell transplant for SCID, so the T cells may come from the graft donor. The sample here was PBMCs, mostly from graft donor cells, taken 360 days after TCRalphabeta/CD19-depleted stem cell transplant. The CDR3 loop is CASSYTGRAFF. DNA of the CDR3: TGTGCCAGCAGTTACACAGGGCGAGCTTTCTTT.